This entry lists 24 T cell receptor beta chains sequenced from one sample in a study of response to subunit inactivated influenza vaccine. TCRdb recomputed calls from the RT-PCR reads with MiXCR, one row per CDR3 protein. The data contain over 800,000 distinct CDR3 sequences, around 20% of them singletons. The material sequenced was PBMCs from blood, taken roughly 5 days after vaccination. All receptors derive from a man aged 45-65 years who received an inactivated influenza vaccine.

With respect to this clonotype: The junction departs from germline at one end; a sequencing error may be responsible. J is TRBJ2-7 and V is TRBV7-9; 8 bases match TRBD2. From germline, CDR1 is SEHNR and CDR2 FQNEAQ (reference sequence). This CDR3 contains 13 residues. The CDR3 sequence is CASSLAQGLEISF. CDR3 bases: TGTGCCAGCAGCTTAGCGCAGGGACTAGAAATCTCCTTC.

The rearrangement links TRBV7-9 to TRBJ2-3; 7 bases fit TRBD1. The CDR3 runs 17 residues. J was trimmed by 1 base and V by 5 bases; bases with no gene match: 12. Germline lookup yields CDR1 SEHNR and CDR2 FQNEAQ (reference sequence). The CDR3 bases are TGTGCCAGCAGCCTGGGTGGCCGGACAGGAGGCACAGATACGCAGTATTTT. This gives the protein CASSLGGRTGGTDTQYF.

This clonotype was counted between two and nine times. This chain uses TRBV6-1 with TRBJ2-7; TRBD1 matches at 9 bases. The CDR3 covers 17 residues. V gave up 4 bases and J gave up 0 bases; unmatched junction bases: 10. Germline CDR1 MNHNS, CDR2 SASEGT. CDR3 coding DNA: TGTGCCAGCAGTGGTCCCGGGACAGGGTCGGCCTCCTACGAGCAGTACTTC. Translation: CASSGPGTGSASYEQYF.

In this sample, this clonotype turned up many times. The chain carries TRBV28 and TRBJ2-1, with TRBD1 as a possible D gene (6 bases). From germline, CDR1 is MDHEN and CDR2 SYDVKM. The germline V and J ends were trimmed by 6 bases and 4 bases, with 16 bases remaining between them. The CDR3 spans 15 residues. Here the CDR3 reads CASSPPGRGYNEQFF. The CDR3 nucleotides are TGTGCCAGCAGCCCTCCTGGCAGGGGATACAATGAGCAGTTCTTC.

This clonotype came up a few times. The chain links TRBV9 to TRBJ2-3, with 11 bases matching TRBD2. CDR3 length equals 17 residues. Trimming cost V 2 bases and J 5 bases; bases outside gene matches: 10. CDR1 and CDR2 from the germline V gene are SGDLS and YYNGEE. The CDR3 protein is CASSVSKLAGELDTQYF. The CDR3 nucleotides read TGTGCCAGCAGCGTTTCAAAACTAGCGGGAGAACTAGATACGCAGTATTTT.

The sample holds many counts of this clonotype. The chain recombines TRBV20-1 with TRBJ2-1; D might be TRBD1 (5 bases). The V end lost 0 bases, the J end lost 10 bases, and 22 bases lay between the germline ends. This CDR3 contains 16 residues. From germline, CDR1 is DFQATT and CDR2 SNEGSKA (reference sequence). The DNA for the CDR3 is TGCAGTGCTAGAGATGTGGACAAGGAGATCTTTTACGAGCAGTTCTTC. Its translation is CSARDVDKEIFYEQFF.

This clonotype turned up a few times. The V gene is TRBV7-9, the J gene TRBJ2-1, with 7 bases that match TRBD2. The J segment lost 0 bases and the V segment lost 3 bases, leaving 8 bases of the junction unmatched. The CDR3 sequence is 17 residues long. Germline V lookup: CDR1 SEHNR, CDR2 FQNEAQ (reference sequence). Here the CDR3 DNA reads TGTGCCAGCAGCTTGAAAATAGCGGGTAGCTCCTACAATGAGCAGTTCTTC. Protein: CASSLKIAGSSYNEQFF.

The DNA of the CDR3 is TGTGCCACACGGGCCAACTCAGATACGCAGTATTTT. Its protein product is CATRANSDTQYF. This rearrangement joins TRBV10-3 to TRBJ2-3, with unresolved D. This CDR3 is built from 12 residues. Trimming pared 10 bases from V and 4 bases from J, leaving 12 bases between. The germline V gene has CDR1 ENHRY and CDR2 SYGVKD.

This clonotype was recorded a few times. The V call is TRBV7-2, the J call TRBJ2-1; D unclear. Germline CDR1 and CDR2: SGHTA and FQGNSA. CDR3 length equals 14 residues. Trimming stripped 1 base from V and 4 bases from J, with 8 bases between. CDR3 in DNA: TGTGCCAGCAGCTTAGTGGGCCAATACAATGAGCAGTTCTTC. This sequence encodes CASSLVGQYNEQFF. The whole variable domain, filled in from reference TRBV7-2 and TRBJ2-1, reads GAGVSQSPSNKVTEKGKDVELRCDPISGHTALYWYRQSLGQGLEFLIYFQGNSAPDKSGLPSDRFSAERTGGSVSTLTIQRTQQEDSAVYLCASSLVGQYNEQFFGPGTRLTVL.

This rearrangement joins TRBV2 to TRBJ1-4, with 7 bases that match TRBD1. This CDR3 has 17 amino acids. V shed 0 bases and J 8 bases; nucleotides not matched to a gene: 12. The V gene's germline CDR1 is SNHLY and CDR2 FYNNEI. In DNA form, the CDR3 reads TGTGCCAGCAGTGAAGCGGTTGTGTGGGACAGTAACGAAAAACTGTTTTTT. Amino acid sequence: CASSEAVVWDSNEKLFF.

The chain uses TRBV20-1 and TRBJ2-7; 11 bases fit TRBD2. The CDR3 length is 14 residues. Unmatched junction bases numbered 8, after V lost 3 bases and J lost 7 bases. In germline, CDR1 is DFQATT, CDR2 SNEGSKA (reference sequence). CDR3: CSASLAGGLQEQYF. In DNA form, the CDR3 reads TGCAGTGCTAGTCTAGCGGGGGGTCTTCAGGAGCAGTACTTC.

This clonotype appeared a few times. CDR3 nucleotides: TGCGCCAGCAGACCCGCTGGACTAGCGGTAAGGGATACGCAGTATTTT. Its translation: CASRPAGLAVRDTQYF. The V and J genes are TRBV5-1 and TRBJ2-3, with TRBD2 identical over 10 bases. Trimming at V came to 5 bases and at J to 6 bases, leaving 12 bases not matched to a gene. This CDR3 region has 16 residues. The V gene's germline CDR1 is SGHRS and CDR2 YFSETQ.

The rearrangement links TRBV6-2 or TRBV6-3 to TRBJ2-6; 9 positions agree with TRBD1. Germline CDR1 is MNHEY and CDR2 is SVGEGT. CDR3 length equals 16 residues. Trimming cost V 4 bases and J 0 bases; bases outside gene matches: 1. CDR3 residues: CASSLTGGSGANVLTF. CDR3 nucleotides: TGTGCCAGCAGTTTGACAGGGGGCTCTGGGGCCAACGTCCTGACTTTC.

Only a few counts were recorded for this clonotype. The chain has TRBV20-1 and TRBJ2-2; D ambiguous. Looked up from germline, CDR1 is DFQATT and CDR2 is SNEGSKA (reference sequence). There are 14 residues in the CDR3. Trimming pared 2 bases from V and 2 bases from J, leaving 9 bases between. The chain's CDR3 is CSARRSLNTGELFF. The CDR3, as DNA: TGCAGTGCTAGAAGATCCCTTAACACCGGGGAGCTGTTTTTT.

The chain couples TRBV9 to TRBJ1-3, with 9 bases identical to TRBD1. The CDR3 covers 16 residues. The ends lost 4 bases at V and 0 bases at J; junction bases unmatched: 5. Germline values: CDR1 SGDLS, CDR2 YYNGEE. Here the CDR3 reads CASSSGTGYSGNTIYF. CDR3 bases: TGTGCCAGCAGCTCCGGGACAGGGTACTCTGGAAACACCATATATTTT.

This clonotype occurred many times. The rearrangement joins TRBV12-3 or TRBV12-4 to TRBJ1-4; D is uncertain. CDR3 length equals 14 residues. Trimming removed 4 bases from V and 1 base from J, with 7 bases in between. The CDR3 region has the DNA TGTGCCAGCAGTTGGGGAGGAACTAATGAAAAACTGTTTTTT. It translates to CASSWGGTNEKLFF.

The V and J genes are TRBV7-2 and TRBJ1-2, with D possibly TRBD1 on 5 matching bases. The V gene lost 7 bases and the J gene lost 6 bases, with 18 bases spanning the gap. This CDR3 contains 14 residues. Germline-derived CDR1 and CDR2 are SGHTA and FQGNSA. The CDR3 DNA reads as TGTGCCAGCATTGTAGGTGGGACGGTCGATGGCTACACCTTC. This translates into CASIVGGTVDGYTF.

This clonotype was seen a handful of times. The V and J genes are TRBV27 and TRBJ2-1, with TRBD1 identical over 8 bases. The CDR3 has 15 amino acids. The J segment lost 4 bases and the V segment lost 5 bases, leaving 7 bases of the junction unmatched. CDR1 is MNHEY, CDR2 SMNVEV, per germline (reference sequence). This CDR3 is CASSPNRGSYNEQFF. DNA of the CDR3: TGTGCCAGCAGTCCCAACAGGGGGTCTTACAATGAGCAGTTCTTC.

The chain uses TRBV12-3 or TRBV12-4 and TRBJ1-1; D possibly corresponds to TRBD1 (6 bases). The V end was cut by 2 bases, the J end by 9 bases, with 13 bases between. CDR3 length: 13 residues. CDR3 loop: CASSLNHRAKAFF. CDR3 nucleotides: TGTGCCAGCAGTTTAAATCACAGGGCAAAAGCTTTCTTT.

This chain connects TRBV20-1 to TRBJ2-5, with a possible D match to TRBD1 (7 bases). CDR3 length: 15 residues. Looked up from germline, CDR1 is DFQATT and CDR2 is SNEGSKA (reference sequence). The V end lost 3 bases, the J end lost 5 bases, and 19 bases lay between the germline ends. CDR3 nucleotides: TGCAGTGCTAGCGGGGGCGGAAGGGGGCTGGAGACCCAGTACTTC. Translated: CSASGGGRGLETQYF.

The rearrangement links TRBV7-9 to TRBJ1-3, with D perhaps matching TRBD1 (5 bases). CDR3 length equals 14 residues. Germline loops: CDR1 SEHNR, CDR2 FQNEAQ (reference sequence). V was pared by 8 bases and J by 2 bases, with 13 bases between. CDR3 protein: CASDPIGAGNTIYF. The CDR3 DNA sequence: TGTGCCAGCGACCCTATAGGGGCTGGAAACACCATATATTTT. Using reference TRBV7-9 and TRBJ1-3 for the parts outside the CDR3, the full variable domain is DTGVSQNPRHKITKRGQNVTFRCDPISEHNRLYWYRQTLGQGPEFLTYFQNEAQLEKSRLLSDRFSAERPKGSFSTLEIQRTEQGDSAMYLCASDPIGAGNTIYFGEGSWLTVV.

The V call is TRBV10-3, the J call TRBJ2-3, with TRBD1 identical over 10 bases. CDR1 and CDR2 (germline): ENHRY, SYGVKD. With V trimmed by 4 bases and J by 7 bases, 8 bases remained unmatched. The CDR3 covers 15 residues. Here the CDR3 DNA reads TGTGCCATCAGTGGCGGGACAGGGGTTGACAATACGCAGTATTTT. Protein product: CAISGGTGVDNTQYF.

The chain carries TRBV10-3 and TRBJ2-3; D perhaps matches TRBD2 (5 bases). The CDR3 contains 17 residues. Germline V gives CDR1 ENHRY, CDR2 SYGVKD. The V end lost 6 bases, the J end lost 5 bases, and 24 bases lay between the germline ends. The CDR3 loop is CAIREALLGSNRDTQYF. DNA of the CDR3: TGTGCCATCAGAGAGGCGCTACTTGGGAGCAATAGAGATACGCAGTATTTT.

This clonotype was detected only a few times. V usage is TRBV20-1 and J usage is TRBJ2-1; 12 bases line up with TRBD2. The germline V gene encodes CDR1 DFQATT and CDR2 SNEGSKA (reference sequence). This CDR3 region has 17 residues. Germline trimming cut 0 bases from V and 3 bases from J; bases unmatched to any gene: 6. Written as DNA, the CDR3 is TGCAGTGCTAGAGATCAGACTAGCGGGGGCGACTACAATGAGCAGTTCTTC. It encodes CSARDQTSGGDYNEQFF.